The clone carrying this T cell receptor (beta chain) was observed a few times. Its antigen is undetermined. Unique molecular identifiers were added to individual cDNA molecules. TCRdb re-derived calls from the 5' RACE reads in MiXCR, one entry per CDR3 protein. In the table there are about 77,000 distinct CDR3 sequences, 15% to 20% of which are singletons. Germline V gene lookup returns CDR1 SGHRS and CDR2 YFSETQ. V lost 0 bases and J 2 bases, leaving 9 bases between the germline ends. This CDR3 is 14 amino acids long. This entry belongs to a study of early T cells in non-severe SARS-CoV-2 infection. Study-level information: Chains were unpaired, as sequencing was done on bulk RNA from unsorted whole blood. Regarding the study as a whole: VDJdb-based matching was biased toward anti-spike CD8 responses and missed private and CD4 specificities.

This clonotype was sampled from an adult who was a healthcare worker with PCR-confirmed SARS-CoV-2 infection or an uninfected control (not recorded which). V and J are TRBV5-1 and TRBJ2-7; D is possibly TRBD2 (6 bases). Sequencing used whole blood. CDR3 sequence reads: CASSLDGGTYEQYF. DNA of the CDR3: TGCGCCAGCAGCTTGGATGGGGGGACCTACGAGCAGTACTTC.